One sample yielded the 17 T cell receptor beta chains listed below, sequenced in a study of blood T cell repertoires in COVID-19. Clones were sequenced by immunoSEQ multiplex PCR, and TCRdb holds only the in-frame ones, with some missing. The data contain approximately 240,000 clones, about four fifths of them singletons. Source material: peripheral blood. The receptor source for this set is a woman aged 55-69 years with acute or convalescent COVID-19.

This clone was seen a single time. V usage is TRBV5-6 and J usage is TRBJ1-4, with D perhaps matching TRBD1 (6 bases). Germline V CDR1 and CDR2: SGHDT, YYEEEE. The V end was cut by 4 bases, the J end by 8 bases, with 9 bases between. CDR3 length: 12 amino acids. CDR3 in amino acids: CASSTGLEKLFF. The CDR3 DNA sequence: TGTGCCAGCAGCACAGGGTTAGAAAAACTGTTTTTT.

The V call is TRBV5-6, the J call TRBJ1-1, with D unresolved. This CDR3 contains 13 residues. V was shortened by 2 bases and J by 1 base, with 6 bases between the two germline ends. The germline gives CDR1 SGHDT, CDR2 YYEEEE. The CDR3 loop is CASSFGRNTEAFF. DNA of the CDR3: TGTGCCAGCAGCTTTGGCCGGAACACTGAAGCTTTCTTT.

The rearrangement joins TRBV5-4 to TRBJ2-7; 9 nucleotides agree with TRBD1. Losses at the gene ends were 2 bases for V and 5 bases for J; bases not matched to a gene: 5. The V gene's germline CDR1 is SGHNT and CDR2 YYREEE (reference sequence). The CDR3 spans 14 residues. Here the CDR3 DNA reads TGTGCCAGCAGCTTAGGGACAGGGAGGGACGAGCAGTACTTC. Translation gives CASSLGTGRDEQYF. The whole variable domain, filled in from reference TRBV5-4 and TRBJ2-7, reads ETGVTQSPTHLIKTRGQQVTLRCSSQSGHNTVSWYQQALGQGPQFIFQYYREEENGRGNFPPRFSGLQFPNYSSELNVNALELDDSALYLCASSLGTGRDEQYFGPGTRLTVT.

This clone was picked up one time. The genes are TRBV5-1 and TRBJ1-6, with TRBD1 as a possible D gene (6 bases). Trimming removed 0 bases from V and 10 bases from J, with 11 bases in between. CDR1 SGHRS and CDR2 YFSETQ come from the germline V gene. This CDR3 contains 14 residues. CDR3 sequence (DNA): TGCGCCAGCAGCTTGGGTCCAGGGGCCTCACCCCTCCACTTT. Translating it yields CASSLGPGASPLHF.

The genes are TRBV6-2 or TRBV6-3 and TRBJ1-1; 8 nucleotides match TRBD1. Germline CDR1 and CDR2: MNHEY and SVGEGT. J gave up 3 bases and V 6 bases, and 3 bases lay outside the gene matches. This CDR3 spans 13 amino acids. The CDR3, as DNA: TGTGCCAGCAGCAAGACAGGGGACACTGAAGCTTTCTTT. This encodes CASSKTGDTEAFF.

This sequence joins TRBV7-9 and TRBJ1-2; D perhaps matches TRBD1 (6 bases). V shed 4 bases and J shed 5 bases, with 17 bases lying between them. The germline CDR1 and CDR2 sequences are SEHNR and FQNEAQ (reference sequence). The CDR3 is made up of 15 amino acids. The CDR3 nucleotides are TGTGCCAGCAGCTCACTCCCCGGGACACCTTATGGCTACACCTTC. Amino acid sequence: CASSSLPGTPYGYTF.

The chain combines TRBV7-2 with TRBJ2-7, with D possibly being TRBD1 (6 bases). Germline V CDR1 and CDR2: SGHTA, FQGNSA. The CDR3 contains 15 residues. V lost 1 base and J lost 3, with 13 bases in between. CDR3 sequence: CASSLDRDTVYEQYF. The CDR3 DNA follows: TGTGCCAGCAGCTTAGACCGGGACACCGTCTACGAGCAGTACTTC.

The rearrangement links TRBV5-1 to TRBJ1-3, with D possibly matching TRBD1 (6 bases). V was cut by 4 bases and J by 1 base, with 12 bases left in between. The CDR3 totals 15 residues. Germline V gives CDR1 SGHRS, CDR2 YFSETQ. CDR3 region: CASSQGGQSGNTIYF. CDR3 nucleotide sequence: TGCGCCAGCAGCCAAGGAGGACAGTCTGGAAACACCATATATTTT.

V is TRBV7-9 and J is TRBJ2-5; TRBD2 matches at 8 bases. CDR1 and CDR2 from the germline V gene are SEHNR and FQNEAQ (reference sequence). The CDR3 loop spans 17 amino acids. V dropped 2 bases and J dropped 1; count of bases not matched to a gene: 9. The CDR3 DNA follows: TGTGCCAGCAGCTTATTAAGTGGCGGGGGGCTCCAAGAGACCCAGTACTTC. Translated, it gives CASSLLSGGGLQETQYF.

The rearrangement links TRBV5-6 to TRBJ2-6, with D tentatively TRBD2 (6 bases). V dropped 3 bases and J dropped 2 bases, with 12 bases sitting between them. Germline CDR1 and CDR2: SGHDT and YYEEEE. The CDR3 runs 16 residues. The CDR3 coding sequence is TGTGCCAGCAGCTCCCCCGGGGGACCTGGGGCCAACGTCCTGACTTTC. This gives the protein CASSSPGGPGANVLTF.

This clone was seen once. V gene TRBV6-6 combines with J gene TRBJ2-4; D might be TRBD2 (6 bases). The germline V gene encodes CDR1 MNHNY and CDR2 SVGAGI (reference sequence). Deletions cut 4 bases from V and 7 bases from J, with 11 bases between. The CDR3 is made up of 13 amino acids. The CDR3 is CASSFAGMNIQYF. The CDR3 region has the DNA TGTGCCAGCAGTTTCGCGGGGATGAACATTCAGTACTTC.

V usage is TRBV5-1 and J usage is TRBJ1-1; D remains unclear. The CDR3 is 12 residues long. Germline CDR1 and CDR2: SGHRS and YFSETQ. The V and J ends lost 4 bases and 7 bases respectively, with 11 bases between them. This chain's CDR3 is CASSLIRGEAFF. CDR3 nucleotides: TGCGCCAGCAGCCTAATCCGCGGTGAAGCTTTCTTT.

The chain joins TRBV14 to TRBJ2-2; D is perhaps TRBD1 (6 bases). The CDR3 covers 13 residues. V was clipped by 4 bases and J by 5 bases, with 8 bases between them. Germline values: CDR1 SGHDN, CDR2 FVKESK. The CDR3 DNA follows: TGTGCCAGCAGCCCCCAGGGGACCGGGGAGCTGTTTTTT. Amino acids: CASSPQGTGELFF.

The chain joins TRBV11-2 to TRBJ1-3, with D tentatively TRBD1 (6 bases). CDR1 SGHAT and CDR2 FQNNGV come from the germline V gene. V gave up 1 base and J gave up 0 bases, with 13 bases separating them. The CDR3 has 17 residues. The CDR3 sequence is CASSLGQGRSSGNTIYF. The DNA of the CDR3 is TGTGCCAGCAGCTTAGGTCAGGGGAGAAGCTCTGGAAACACCATATATTTT.

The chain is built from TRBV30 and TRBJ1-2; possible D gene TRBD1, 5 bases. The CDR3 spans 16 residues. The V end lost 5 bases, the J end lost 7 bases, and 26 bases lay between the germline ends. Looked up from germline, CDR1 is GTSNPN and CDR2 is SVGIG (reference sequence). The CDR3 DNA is TGTGCCTGGGGGGACCTTAGCACCCCGGGAGCATCTGGCTACACCTTC. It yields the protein CAWGDLSTPGASGYTF. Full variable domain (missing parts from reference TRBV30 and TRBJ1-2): SQTIHQWPATLVQPVGSPLSLECTVEGTSNPNLYWYRQAAGRGLQLLFYSVGIGQISSEVPQNLSASRPQDRQFILSSKKLLLSDSGFYLCAWGDLSTPGASGYTFGSGTRLTVV.

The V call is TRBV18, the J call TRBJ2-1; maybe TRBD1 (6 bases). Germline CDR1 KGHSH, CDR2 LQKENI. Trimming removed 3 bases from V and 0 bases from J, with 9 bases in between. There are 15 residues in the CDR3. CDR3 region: CASSPDSRSYNEQFF. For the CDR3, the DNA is TGTGCCAGCTCACCGGACAGCCGCTCCTACAATGAGCAGTTCTTC.

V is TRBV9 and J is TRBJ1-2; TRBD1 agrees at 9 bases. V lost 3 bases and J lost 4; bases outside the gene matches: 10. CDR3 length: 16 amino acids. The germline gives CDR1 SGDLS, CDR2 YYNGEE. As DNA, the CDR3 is TGTGCCAGCAGCGGGGGACAGGGATCCCCATCCTATGGCTACACCTTC. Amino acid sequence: CASSGGQGSPSYGYTF.